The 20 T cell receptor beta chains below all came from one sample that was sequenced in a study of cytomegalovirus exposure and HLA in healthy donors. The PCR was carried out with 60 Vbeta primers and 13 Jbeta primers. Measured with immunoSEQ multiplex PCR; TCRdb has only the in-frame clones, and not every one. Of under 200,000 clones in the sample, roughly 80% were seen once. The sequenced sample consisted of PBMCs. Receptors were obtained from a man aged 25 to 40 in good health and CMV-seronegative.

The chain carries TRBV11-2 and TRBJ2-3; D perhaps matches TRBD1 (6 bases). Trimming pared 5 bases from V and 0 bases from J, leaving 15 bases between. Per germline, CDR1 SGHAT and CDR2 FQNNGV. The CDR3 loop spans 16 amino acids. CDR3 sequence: CASSARYDRSTDTQYF. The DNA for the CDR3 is TGTGCCAGCAGCGCTCGTTACGACAGGAGCACAGATACGCAGTATTTT.

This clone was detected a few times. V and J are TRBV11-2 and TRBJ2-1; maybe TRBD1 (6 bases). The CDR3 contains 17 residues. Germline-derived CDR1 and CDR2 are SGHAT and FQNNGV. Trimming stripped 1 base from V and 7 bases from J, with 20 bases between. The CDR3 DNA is TGTGCCAGCAGCTTAGGGGCCCGACGGACAGATAGGAATGAGCAGTTCTTC. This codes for CASSLGARRTDRNEQFF.

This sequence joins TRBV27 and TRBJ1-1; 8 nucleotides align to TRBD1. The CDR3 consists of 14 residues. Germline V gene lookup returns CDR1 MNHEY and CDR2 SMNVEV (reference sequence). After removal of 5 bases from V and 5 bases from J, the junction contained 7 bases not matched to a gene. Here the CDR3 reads CASSAATGVTEAFF. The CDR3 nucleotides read TGTGCCAGCAGTGCGGCGACAGGGGTAACTGAAGCTTTCTTT.

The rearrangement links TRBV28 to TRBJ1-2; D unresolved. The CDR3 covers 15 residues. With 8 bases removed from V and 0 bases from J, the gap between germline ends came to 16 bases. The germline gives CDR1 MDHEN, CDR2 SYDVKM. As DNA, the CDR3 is TGTGCCAGCGGTCAAGCGATCCCTCCTAACTATGGCTACACCTTC. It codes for CASGQAIPPNYGYTF.

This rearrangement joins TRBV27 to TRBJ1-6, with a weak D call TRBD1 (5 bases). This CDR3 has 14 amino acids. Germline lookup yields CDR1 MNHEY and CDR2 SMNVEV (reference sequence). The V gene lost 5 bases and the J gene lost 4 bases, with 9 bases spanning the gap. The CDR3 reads CASSPQDYNSPLHF. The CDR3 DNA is TGTGCCAGCAGTCCACAGGATTATAATTCACCCCTCCACTTT.

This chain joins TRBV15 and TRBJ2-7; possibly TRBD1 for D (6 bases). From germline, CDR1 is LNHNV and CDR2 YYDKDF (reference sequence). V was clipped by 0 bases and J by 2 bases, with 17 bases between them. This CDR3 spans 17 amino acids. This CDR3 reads CATSRDRSWDKTYEQYF. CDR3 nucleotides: TGTGCCACCAGCAGAGATCGGAGTTGGGACAAGACCTACGAGCAGTACTTC. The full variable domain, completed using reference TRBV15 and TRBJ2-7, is DAMVIQNPRYQVTQFGKPVTLSCSQTLNHNVMYWYQQKSSQAPKLLFHYYDKDFNNEADTPDNFQSRRPNTSFCFLDIRSPGLGDTAMYLCATSRDRSWDKTYEQYFGPGTRLTVT.

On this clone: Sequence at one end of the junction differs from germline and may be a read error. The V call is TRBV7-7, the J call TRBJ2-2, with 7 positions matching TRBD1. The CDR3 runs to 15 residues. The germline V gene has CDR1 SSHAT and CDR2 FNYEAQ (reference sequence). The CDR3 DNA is TGTGCTAGCAGCCAGGACAGGAGCAACACCGGGGAGCTGTTTTTT. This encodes CASSQDRSNTGELFF.

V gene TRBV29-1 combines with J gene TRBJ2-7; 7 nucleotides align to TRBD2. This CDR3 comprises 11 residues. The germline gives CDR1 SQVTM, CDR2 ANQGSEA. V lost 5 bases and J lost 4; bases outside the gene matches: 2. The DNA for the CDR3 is TGCAGCGTTTCCGGGGGGTACGAGCAGTACTTC. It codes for CSVSGGYEQYF.

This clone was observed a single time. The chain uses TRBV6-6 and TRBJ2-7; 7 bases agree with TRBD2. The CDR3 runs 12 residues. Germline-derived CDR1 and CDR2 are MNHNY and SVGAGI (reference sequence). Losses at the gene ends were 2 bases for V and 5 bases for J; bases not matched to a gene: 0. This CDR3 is CASSYRGDEQYF. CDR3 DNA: TGTGCCAGCAGTTACCGGGGGGACGAGCAGTACTTC.

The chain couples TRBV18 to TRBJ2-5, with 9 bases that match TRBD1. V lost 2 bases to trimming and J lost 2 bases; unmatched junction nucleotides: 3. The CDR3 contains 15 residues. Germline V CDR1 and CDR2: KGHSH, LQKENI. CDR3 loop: CASSPDRGRQETQYF. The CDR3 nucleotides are TGTGCCAGCTCACCAGACAGGGGGAGACAAGAGACCCAGTACTTC.

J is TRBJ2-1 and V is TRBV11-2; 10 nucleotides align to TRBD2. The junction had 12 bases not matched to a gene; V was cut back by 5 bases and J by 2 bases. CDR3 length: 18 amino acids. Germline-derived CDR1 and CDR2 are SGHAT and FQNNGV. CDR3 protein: CASSLRASGGATYNEQFF. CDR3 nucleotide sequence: TGTGCCAGCAGCCTAAGGGCCAGCGGGGGGGCCACCTACAATGAGCAGTTCTTC. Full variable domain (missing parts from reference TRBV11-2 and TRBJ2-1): EAGVAQSPRYKIIEKRQSVAFWCNPISGHATLYWYQQILGQGPKLLIQFQNNGVVDDSQLPKDRFSAERLKGVDSTLKIQPAKLEDSAVYLCASSLRASGGATYNEQFFGPGTRLTVL.

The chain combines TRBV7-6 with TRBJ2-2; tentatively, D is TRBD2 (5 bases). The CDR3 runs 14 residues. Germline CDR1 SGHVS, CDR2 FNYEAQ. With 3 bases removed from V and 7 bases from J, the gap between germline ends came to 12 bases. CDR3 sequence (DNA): TGTGCCAGCAGCTTGGACTCGAGGGTCGGGGAGCTGTTTTTT. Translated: CASSLDSRVGELFF.

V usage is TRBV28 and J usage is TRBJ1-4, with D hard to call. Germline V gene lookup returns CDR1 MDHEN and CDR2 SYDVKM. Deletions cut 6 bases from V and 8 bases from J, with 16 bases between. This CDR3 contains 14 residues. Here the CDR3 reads CASSPGPTREKLFF. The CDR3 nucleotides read TGTGCCAGCAGCCCAGGCCCCACCCGGGAAAAACTGTTTTTT.

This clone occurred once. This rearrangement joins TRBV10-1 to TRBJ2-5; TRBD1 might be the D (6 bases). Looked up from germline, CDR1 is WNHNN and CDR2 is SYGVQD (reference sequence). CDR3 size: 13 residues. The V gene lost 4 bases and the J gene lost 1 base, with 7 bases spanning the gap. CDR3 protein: CASSGTAQETQYF. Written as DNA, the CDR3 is TGCGCCAGCAGTGGGACAGCCCAAGAGACCCAGTACTTC.

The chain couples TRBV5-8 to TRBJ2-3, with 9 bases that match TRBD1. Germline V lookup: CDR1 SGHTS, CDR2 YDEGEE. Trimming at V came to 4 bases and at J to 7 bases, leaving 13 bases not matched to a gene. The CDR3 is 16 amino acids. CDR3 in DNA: TGTGCCAGCAGCCCGGCCGGGACAGGGTTTTCAAATACGCAGTATTTT. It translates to CASSPAGTGFSNTQYF.

The DNA for the CDR3 is TGTGCCAGCAGCTTAGTTACCAGGGACTACAATGAGCAGTTCTTC. This codes for CASSLVTRDYNEQFF. J is TRBJ2-1 and V is TRBV7-9; a possible D gene is TRBD1 (5 bases). CDR3 size: 15 residues. Between the trimmed V and J ends, which lost 1 base and 3 bases, there was a span of 10 bases. CDR1 is SEHNR, CDR2 FQNEAQ, per germline (reference sequence).

As DNA, the CDR3 is TGTGCCAGCAGCTTTCAAACCGGGGAGCTGTTTTTT. It is translated as CASSFQTGELFF. This chain uses TRBV7-3 with TRBJ2-2; D not certain. The V end lost 3 bases, the J end lost 5 bases, and 4 bases lay between the germline ends. The CDR3 loop spans 12 amino acids. The germline CDR1 and CDR2 sequences are SGHTA and FQGTGA.

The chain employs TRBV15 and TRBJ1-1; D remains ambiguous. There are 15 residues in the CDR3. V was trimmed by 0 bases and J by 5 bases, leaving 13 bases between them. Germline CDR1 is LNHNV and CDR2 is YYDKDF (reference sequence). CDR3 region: CATSRDYREGTEAFF. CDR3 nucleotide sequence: TGTGCCACCAGCAGAGATTACCGGGAAGGAACTGAAGCTTTCTTT.

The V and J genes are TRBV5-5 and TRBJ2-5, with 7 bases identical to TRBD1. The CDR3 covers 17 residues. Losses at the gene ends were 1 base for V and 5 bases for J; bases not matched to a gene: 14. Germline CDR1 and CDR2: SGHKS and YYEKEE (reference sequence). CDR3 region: CASSLRAQGIGMETQYF. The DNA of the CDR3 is TGTGCCAGCAGCTTGCGGGCACAGGGGATAGGCATGGAGACCCAGTACTTC.

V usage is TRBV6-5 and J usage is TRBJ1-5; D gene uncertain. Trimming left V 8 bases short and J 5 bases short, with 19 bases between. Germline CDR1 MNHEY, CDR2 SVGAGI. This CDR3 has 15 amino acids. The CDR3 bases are TGTGCCAGCCAAAAGGCGGGAGGGTATCATCAGCCCCAGCATTTT. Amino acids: CASQKAGGYHQPQHF.